Below, 7 T cell receptor beta chains from the same sample are listed, as sequenced in a study of cytotoxic CD8 clonotypes in ibrutinib-treated CLL. This table comes from immunoSEQ multiplex PCR, and its TCRdb copy is limited to in-frame clones, with some not included. Seen here are hundreds of thousands of clones, roughly 70% observed once, and the top ten hold 15%. The source was PBMCs, collected after 24 months of ibrutinib treatment. These receptors originate from a human donor with chronic lymphocytic leukemia.

This chain uses TRBV27 with TRBJ1-4; D is unresolved. Per germline, CDR1 MNHEY and CDR2 SMNVEV (reference sequence). V was pared by 6 bases and J by 11 bases, with 16 bases between. This CDR3 comprises 13 residues. The CDR3 here is CASSTSRVEKLFF. As DNA, the CDR3 is TGTGCCAGCAGCACCTCCCGGGTTGAGAAACTGTTTTTT. The whole variable domain, filled in from reference TRBV27 and TRBJ1-4, reads EAQVTQNPRYLITVTGKKLTVTCSQNMNHEYMSWYRQDPGLGLRQIYYSMNVEVTDKGDVPEGYKVSRKEKRNFPLILESPSPNQTSLYFCASSTSRVEKLFFGSGTQLSVL.

The rearrangement uses TRBV11-1 and TRBJ2-7, with 10 bases aligning to TRBD2. Trimming removed 5 bases from V and 2 bases from J; junction bases left unmatched: 6. Germline V gene sequence: CDR1 SGHAT, CDR2 FQDESV (reference sequence). The CDR3 loop spans 15 amino acids. CDR3 DNA sequence: TGTGCCAGCAGCCCATTAGCGGGAGGCCCCTACGAGCAGTACTTC. Amino acids: CASSPLAGGPYEQYF.

This chain joins TRBV7-3 and TRBJ2-2, with 12 bases matching TRBD2. J gave up 5 bases and V 3 bases, and 4 bases lay outside the gene matches. The CDR3 length is 16 residues. The V gene's germline CDR1 is SGHTA and CDR2 FQGTGA. For the CDR3, the DNA is TGTGCCAGCAGCTTCCTAGCGGGAGGGGGTACCGGGGAGCTGTTTTTT. Translation gives CASSFLAGGGTGELFF.

The chain couples TRBV28 to TRBJ1-5, with D possibly TRBD1 on 6 matching bases. The CDR3 loop spans 16 amino acids. V lost 2 bases and J lost 5, with 16 bases in between. Germline V CDR1 and CDR2: MDHEN, SYDVKM. Here the CDR3 DNA reads TGTGCCAGCAGTTTACCGGGCAGGGGAAGGGATCAGCCCCAGCATTTT. As protein: CASSLPGRGRDQPQHF.

This clone was recorded a few times. The V call is TRBV7-2, the J call TRBJ2-7, with a tentative D call TRBD1 (5 bases). V was cut by 5 bases and J by 2 bases, with 13 bases left in between. The CDR3 is 14 amino acids. CDR1 and CDR2 from the germline V gene are SGHTA and FQGNSA. CDR3 protein: CASSLYDRAYEQYF. CDR3 bases: TGTGCCAGCAGCCTCTACGACAGAGCCTACGAGCAGTACTTC.

The genes are TRBV6-5 and TRBJ2-7; D tentatively fits TRBD1 or TRBD2 (5 bases each). CDR3 length equals 15 residues. V was pared by 2 bases and J by 5 bases, with 16 bases between. The germline gives CDR1 MNHEY, CDR2 SVGAGI. DNA for the CDR3: TGTGCCAGCAGTTACACTAGGGGAAAGTTGGACGAGCAGTACTTC. Protein sequence: CASSYTRGKLDEQYF.

The genes are TRBV27 and TRBJ1-1; the match to TRBD1 covers 9 bases. The V gene's germline CDR1 is MNHEY and CDR2 SMNVEV (reference sequence). This CDR3 region has 14 residues. Trimming took 6 bases from V and 1 from J; bases not matched to a gene: 3. The CDR3 DNA reads as TGTGCCAGCAGAAGGGACAGGGAGAACACTGAAGCTTTCTTT. Residues: CASRRDRENTEAFF.